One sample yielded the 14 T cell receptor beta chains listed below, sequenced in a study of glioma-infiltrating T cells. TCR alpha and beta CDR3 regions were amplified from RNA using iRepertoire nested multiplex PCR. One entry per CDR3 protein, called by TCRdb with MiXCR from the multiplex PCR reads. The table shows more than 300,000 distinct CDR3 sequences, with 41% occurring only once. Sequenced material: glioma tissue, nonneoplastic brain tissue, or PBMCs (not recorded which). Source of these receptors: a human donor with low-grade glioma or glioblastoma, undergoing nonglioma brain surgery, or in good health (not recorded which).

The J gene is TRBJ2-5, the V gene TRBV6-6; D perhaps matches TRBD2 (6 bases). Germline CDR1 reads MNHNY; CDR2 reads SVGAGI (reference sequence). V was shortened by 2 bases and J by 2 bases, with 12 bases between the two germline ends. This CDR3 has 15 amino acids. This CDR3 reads CASSYGRLLQETQYF. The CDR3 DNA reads TGTGCCAGCAGTTACGGGAGGCTACTACAAGAGACCCAGTACTTC.

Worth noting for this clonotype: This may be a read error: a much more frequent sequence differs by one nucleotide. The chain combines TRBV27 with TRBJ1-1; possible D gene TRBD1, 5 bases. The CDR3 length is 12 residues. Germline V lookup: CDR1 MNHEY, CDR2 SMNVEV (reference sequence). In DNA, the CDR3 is TGTGCCAGCAGTTGGGGGGGGACTGAAGCTTTGTTT. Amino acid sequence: CASSWGGTEALF.

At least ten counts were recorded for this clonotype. The CDR3 DNA sequence: TGTGCCAGCAGCTGGACAGGGAATGGCAATCAGCCCCAGCATTTT. Translated, it gives CASSWTGNGNQPQHF. The rearrangement uses TRBV6-1 and TRBJ1-5; 8 bases fit TRBD1. V lost 6 bases, J lost 2 bases, and 6 bases stayed unmatched. From germline, CDR1 is MNHNS and CDR2 SASEGT. There are 15 residues in the CDR3.

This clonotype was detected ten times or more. This CDR3 reads CSAGRLAVTDTQYF. The CDR3 region has the DNA TGCAGTGCTGGCCGACTAGCGGTCACAGATACGCAGTATTTT. The chain couples TRBV20-1 to TRBJ2-3; 9 bases match TRBD2. The junction had 5 bases not matched to a gene; V was cut back by 5 bases and J by 2 bases. Germline CDR1 is DFQATT and CDR2 is SNEGSKA (reference sequence). This CDR3 comprises 14 residues.

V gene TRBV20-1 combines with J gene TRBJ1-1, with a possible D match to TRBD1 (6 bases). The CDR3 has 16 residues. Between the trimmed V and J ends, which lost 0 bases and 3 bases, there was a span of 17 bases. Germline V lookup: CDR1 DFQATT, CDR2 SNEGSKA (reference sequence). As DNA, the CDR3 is TGCAGTGCTAGAGAAACGCCCGTGACAGGATACACTGAAGCTTTCTTT. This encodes CSARETPVTGYTEAFF.

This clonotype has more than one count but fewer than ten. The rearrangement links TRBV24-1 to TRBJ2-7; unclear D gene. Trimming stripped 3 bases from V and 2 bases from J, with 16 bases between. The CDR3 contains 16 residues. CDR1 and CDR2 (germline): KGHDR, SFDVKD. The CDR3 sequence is CATSDPPLTATYEQYF. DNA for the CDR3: TGTGCCACCAGTGATCCCCCTCTAACAGCGACCTACGAGCAGTACTTC.

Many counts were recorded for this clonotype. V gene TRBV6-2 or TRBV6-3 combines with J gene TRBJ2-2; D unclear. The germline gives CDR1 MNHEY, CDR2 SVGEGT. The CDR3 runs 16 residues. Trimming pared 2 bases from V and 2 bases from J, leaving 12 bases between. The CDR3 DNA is TGTGCCAGCAGTTACCGACAAGTAAAAAACACCGGGGAGCTGTTTTTT. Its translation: CASSYRQVKNTGELFF.

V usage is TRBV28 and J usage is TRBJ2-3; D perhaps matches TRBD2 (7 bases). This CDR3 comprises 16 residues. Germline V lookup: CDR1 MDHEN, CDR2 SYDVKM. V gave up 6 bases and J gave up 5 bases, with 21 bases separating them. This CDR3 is CASSKGGRRERDTQYF. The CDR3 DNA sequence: TGTGCCAGCAGCAAAGGGGGGCGGCGGGAGAGAGATACGCAGTATTTT.

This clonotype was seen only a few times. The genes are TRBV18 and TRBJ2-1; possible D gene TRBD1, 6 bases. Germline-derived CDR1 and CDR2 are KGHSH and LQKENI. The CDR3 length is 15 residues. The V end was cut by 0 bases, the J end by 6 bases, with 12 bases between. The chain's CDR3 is CASSPPSGVGNEQFF. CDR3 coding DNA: TGTGCCAGCTCACCACCATCAGGGGTCGGCAATGAGCAGTTCTTC.

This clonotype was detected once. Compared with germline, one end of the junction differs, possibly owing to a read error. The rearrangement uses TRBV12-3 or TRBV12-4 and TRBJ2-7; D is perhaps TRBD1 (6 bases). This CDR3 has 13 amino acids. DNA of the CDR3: TGTGCCGGCAGTTTTCAGGGGCCCTACGAGCAGTACTTC. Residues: CAGSFQGPYEQYF.

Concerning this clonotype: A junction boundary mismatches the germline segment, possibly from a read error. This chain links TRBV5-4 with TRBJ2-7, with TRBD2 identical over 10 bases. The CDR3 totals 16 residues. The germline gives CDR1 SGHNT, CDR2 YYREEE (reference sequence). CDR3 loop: CASSQVAAGGWYEQYF. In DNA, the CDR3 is TGCGCCAGCAGCCAGGTTGCAGCGGGAGGGTGGTACGAGCAGTACTTC.

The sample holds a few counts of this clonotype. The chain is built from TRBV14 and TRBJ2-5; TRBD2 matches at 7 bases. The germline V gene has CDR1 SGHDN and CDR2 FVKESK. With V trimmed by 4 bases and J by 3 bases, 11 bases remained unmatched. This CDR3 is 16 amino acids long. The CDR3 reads CASSPRAGLREETQYF. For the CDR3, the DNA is TGTGCCAGCAGCCCCAGAGCGGGGCTAAGGGAAGAGACCCAGTACTTC.

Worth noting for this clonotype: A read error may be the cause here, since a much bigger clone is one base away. CDR3 sequence (DNA): TGCAGTGCCGGGACTAGCGCAAACAATGAGCAGCTCTTC. This gives the protein CSAGTSANNEQLF. The chain uses TRBV20-1 and TRBJ2-1, with TRBD2 matching 10 bases. The germline V gene encodes CDR1 DFQATT and CDR2 SNEGSKA (reference sequence). The CDR3 contains 13 residues.

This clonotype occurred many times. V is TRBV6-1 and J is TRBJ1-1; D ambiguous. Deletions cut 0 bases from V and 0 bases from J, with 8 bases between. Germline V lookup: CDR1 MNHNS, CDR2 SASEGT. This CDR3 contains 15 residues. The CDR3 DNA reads TGTGCCAGCAGTGAAGCAGGCCACCTGAACACTGAAGCTTTCTTT. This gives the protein CASSEAGHLNTEAFF.